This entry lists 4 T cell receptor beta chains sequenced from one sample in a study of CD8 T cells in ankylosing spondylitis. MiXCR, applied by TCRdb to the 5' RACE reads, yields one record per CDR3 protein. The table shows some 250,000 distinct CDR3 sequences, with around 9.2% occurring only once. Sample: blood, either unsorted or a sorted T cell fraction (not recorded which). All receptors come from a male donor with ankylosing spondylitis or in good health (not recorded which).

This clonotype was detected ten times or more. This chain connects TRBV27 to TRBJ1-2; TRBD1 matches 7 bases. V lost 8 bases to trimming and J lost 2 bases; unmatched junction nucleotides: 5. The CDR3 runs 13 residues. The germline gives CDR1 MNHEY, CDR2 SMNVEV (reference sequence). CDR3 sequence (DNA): TGTGCCAGCGCCCGGGACAGCAACTATGGCTACACCTTC. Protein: CASARDSNYGYTF.

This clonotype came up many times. The CDR3 sequence is CSANKAQGTSEVYEQYF. DNA of the CDR3: TGCAGTGCCAATAAGGCCCAGGGAACTAGCGAGGTCTACGAGCAGTACTTC. This chain connects TRBV20-1 to TRBJ2-7; 7 bases are shared with TRBD2. Germline-derived CDR1 and CDR2 are DFQATT and SNEGSKA (reference sequence). The CDR3 is 17 amino acids. The junction had 20 bases not matched to a gene; V was cut back by 6 bases and J by 3 bases.

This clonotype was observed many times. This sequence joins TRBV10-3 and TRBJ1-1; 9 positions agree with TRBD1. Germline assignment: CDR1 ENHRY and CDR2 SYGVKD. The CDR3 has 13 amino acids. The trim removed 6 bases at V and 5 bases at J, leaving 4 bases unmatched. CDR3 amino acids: CAISGTGTTEAFF. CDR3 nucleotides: TGTGCCATCAGCGGGACAGGGACGACTGAAGCTTTCTTT.

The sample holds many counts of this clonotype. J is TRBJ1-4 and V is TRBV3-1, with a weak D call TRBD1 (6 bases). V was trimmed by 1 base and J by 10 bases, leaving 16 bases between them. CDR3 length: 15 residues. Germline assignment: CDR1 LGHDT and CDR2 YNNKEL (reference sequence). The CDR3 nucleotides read TGTGCCAGCAGCCAAGCCACGTCGGGGGCAGTAAAACTGTTTTTT. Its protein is CASSQATSGAVKLFF.